The rows below give T cell receptor beta chains drawn from one sample of a study of blood T cell repertoires in COVID-19. Clones were sequenced by immunoSEQ multiplex PCR, and TCRdb holds only the in-frame ones, with some missing. Among fewer than 300,000 clones listed, approximately 87% were seen once. Sequenced material: peripheral blood. Source of these receptors: a woman in her 30s with COVID-19, enrolled during active disease. CDR3s include the opening cysteine and the closing phenylalanine or tryptophan. D genes are given only for firm matches. The listing skips clone size in some rows; elsewhere it reads once, few, many or a size class.

d_call: NA
cdr3_length: 12
j_call: TRBJ2-1
clone_size: NA
v_call: TRBV2
cdr3_aa: CANRGGGNEQFF
cdr3_nt: TGTGCCAACAGGGGCGGGGGCAATGAGCAGTTCTTC

d_call: NA
cdr3_length: 15
j_call: TRBJ2-7
clone_size: NA
v_call: TRBV3-1/TRBV3-2
cdr3_aa: CASSQGEDHPYEQYF
cdr3_nt: TGTGCCAGCAGCCAAGGGGAGGACCATCCGTACGAGCAGTACTTC

d_call: TRBD1
cdr3_length: 15
j_call: TRBJ1-5
clone_size: NA
v_call: TRBV5-6
cdr3_aa: CASSRGTVRSQPQHF
cdr3_nt: TGTGCCAGCAGCCGGGGGACAGTGCGTAGTCAGCCCCAGCATTTT

d_call: TRBD2
cdr3_length: 13
j_call: TRBJ2-1
clone_size: NA
v_call: TRBV27
cdr3_aa: CASSWGGGNEQFF
cdr3_nt: TGTGCCAGCAGTTGGGGCGGGGGCAATGAGCAGTTCTTC

d_call: TRBD1
cdr3_length: 13
j_call: TRBJ2-2
clone_size: NA
v_call: TRBV29-1
cdr3_aa: CSVGQGGAGELFF
cdr3_nt: TGCAGCGTGGGACAGGGGGGTGCCGGGGAGCTGTTTTTT

d_call: TRBD2
cdr3_length: 17
j_call: TRBJ2-1
clone_size: NA
v_call: TRBV23-1
cdr3_aa: CASSQYLAGGPGDEQFF
cdr3_nt: TGCGCCAGCAGTCAATATCTAGCGGGGGGGCCAGGGGATGAGCAGTTCTTC

d_call: TRBD1
cdr3_length: 12
j_call: TRBJ2-7
clone_size: NA
v_call: TRBV24-1
cdr3_aa: CATGQGTYEQYF
cdr3_nt: TGTGCCACGGGACAGGGAACCTACGAGCAGTACTTC

d_call: TRBD1
cdr3_length: 15
j_call: TRBJ1-2
clone_size: few
v_call: TRBV7-9
cdr3_aa: CASSSGTGYNYGYTF
cdr3_nt: TGTGCCAGCAGCTCCGGGACAGGATACAACTATGGCTACACCTTC

d_call: NA
cdr3_length: 18
j_call: TRBJ2-1
clone_size: NA
v_call: TRBV6-1
cdr3_aa: CASSVHSTSGHPKNEQFF
cdr3_nt: TGTGCCAGCAGTGTCCACTCGACTTCGGGACACCCCAAGAATGAGCAGTTCTTC

d_call: TRBD1
cdr3_length: 15
j_call: TRBJ2-7
clone_size: NA
v_call: TRBV13
cdr3_aa: CASSSGTGGFYEQYF
cdr3_nt: TGTGCCAGCAGCTCCGGGACAGGGGGCTTCTACGAGCAGTACTTC

d_call: NA
cdr3_length: 17
j_call: TRBJ2-1
clone_size: NA
v_call: TRBV7-9
cdr3_aa: CASSPPILVSLNNEQFF
cdr3_nt: TGTGCCAGCAGCCCGCCCATTCTAGTAAGCCTTAACAATGAGCAGTTCTTC

d_call: TRBD2
cdr3_length: 15
j_call: TRBJ2-1
clone_size: NA
v_call: TRBV10-3
cdr3_aa: CAIRGLAGTYNEQFF
cdr3_nt: TGTGCCATCAGGGGACTAGCGGGGACCTACAATGAGCAGTTCTTC

d_call: NA
cdr3_length: 14
j_call: TRBJ2-4
clone_size: NA
v_call: TRBV3-1/TRBV3-2
cdr3_aa: CASSQGYSKNIQYF
cdr3_nt: TGTGCCAGCAGCCAAGGTTATTCGAAAAACATTCAGTACTTC

d_call: TRBD2
cdr3_length: 16
j_call: TRBJ2-3
clone_size: NA
v_call: TRBV19
cdr3_aa: CASSPLLASVTDTQYF
cdr3_nt: TGTGCCAGTTCGCCCCTACTAGCGAGCGTCACAGATACGCAGTATTTT

d_call: TRBD2
cdr3_length: 15
j_call: TRBJ2-3
clone_size: NA
v_call: TRBV5-4
cdr3_aa: CASSLVGLAGDTQYF
cdr3_nt: TGTGCCAGCAGCTTGGTGGGACTAGCGGGGGATACGCAGTATTTT

d_call: TRBD2
cdr3_length: 16
j_call: TRBJ2-1
clone_size: once
v_call: TRBV11-2
cdr3_aa: CASSLSSGGGYNEQFF
cdr3_nt: TGTGCCAGCAGCTTATCCAGCGGGGGGGGATACAATGAGCAGTTCTTC

d_call: TRBD1
cdr3_length: 14
j_call: TRBJ1-2
clone_size: NA
v_call: TRBV30
cdr3_aa: CAWRDRQGGYGYTF
cdr3_nt: TGTGCCTGGAGGGACCGACAGGGAGGCTATGGCTACACCTTC

d_call: TRBD1
cdr3_length: 16
j_call: TRBJ2-7
clone_size: NA
v_call: TRBV5-6
cdr3_aa: CASSLTTGTASYEQYF
cdr3_nt: TGTGCCAGCAGCTTGACTACCGGGACAGCGTCCTACGAGCAGTACTTC

d_call: NA
cdr3_length: 13
j_call: TRBJ2-7
clone_size: NA
v_call: TRBV19
cdr3_aa: CASSIEGSGEQYF
cdr3_nt: TGTGCCAGTAGTATAGAGGGGAGTGGGGAGCAGTACTTC

d_call: NA
cdr3_length: 14
j_call: TRBJ2-5
clone_size: NA
v_call: TRBV19
cdr3_aa: CASSVREILETQYF
cdr3_nt: TGTGCCAGTAGTGTGAGGGAGATTTTGGAGACCCAGTACTTC

d_call: NA
cdr3_length: 13
j_call: TRBJ1-2
clone_size: NA
v_call: TRBV10-2
cdr3_aa: CASTGLFNYGYTF
cdr3_nt: TGCGCCAGCACAGGGCTGTTTAACTATGGCTACACCTTC

d_call: NA
cdr3_length: 15
j_call: TRBJ2-3
clone_size: NA
v_call: TRBV6-5
cdr3_aa: CASTMAGRGTDTQYF
cdr3_nt: TGTGCCAGCACTATGGCAGGTAGAGGGACAGATACGCAGTATTTT

d_call: TRBD1
cdr3_length: 17
j_call: TRBJ1-2
clone_size: NA
v_call: TRBV7-2
cdr3_aa: CASSPPPGTAKLNGYTF
cdr3_nt: TGTGCCAGCAGCCCTCCCCCCGGGACAGCCAAGCTAAATGGCTACACCTTC

d_call: NA
cdr3_length: 13
j_call: TRBJ2-2
clone_size: NA
v_call: TRBV10-1
cdr3_aa: CATGQTNTGELFF
cdr3_nt: TGCGCCACAGGGCAGACGAACACCGGGGAGCTGTTTTTT

d_call: TRBD1
cdr3_length: 12
j_call: TRBJ1-1
clone_size: NA
v_call: TRBV7-9
cdr3_aa: CASSRDRERAFF
cdr3_nt: TGTGCCAGCAGTCGGGACAGGGAGCGTGCTTTCTTT

d_call: NA
cdr3_length: 14
j_call: TRBJ1-2
clone_size: NA
v_call: TRBV9
cdr3_aa: CASRRGQGNYGYTF
cdr3_nt: TGTGCCAGTCGGCGGGGTCAGGGTAACTATGGCTACACCTTC

d_call: NA
cdr3_length: 17
j_call: TRBJ1-2
clone_size: NA
v_call: TRBV4-1
cdr3_aa: CASSQDSGPKGSGGYTF
cdr3_nt: TGCGCCAGCAGCCAGGACTCCGGACCTAAAGGGTCGGGTGGCTACACCTTC

d_call: NA
cdr3_length: 12
j_call: TRBJ1-1
clone_size: NA
v_call: TRBV29-1
cdr3_aa: CSVEGGGSEAFF
cdr3_nt: TGCAGCGTTGAGGGCGGGGGCAGTGAAGCTTTCTTT

d_call: NA
cdr3_length: 16
j_call: TRBJ1-5
clone_size: NA
v_call: TRBV19
cdr3_aa: CASSIVVRQINQPQHF
cdr3_nt: TGTGCCAGTAGTATAGTAGTACGACAGATCAATCAGCCCCAGCATTTT

d_call: TRBD2
cdr3_length: 16
j_call: TRBJ2-3
clone_size: NA
v_call: TRBV5-1
cdr3_aa: CASSLFSGGSTDTQYF
cdr3_nt: TGCGCCAGCAGCTTGTTTTCGGGGGGGAGCACAGATACGCAGTATTTT

d_call: TRBD2
cdr3_length: 16
j_call: TRBJ2-7
clone_size: NA
v_call: TRBV27
cdr3_aa: CASSSGLAGGRREQYF
cdr3_nt: TGTGCCAGCAGTTCCGGACTAGCGGGGGGGCGCAGGGAGCAGTACTTC

d_call: TRBD1
cdr3_length: 16
j_call: TRBJ2-7
clone_size: NA
v_call: TRBV19
cdr3_aa: CASSIDTGASPHEQYF
cdr3_nt: TGTGCCAGTAGTATAGACACAGGGGCTTCCCCTCACGAGCAGTACTTC

d_call: NA
cdr3_length: 14
j_call: TRBJ1-2
clone_size: NA
v_call: TRBV5-1
cdr3_aa: CASSLGRGDYGYTF
cdr3_nt: TGCGCCAGCAGCTTAGGGAGGGGCGACTATGGCTACACCTTC

d_call: NA
cdr3_length: 14
j_call: TRBJ2-7
clone_size: NA
v_call: TRBV2
cdr3_aa: CASSAAMRVYEQYF
cdr3_nt: TGTGCCAGCAGTGCTGCGATGAGGGTCTACGAGCAGTACTTC

d_call: TRBD1
cdr3_length: 16
j_call: TRBJ2-1
clone_size: NA
v_call: TRBV24-1
cdr3_aa: CATSDFAGTGGNEQFF
cdr3_nt: TGTGCCACCAGTGATTTTGCTGGGACAGGAGGAAATGAGCAGTTCTTC

d_call: TRBD1
cdr3_length: 15
j_call: TRBJ2-2
clone_size: few
v_call: TRBV15
cdr3_aa: CATSRNRGNPGELFF
cdr3_nt: TGTGCCACCAGCAGGAACAGGGGAAACCCCGGGGAGCTGTTTTTT

d_call: TRBD1
cdr3_length: 15
j_call: TRBJ1-2
clone_size: NA
v_call: TRBV3-1/TRBV3-2
cdr3_aa: CASSPGQGEDYGYTF
cdr3_nt: TGTGCCAGCAGCCCGGGACAGGGGGAGGACTATGGCTACACCTTC

d_call: NA
cdr3_length: 15
j_call: TRBJ1-5
clone_size: NA
v_call: TRBV24-1
cdr3_aa: CATSESGYSNQPQHF
cdr3_nt: TGTGCCACCAGTGAATCAGGGTATAGCAATCAGCCCCAGCATTTT

d_call: TRBD1
cdr3_length: 15
j_call: TRBJ2-7
clone_size: NA
v_call: TRBV28
cdr3_aa: CASSSLGTGLYEQYF
cdr3_nt: TGTGCCAGCAGTTCACTGGGGACAGGACTCTACGAGCAGTACTTC

d_call: NA
cdr3_length: 14
j_call: TRBJ1-5
clone_size: NA
v_call: TRBV12-5
cdr3_aa: CASGSPPGDQPQHF
cdr3_nt: TGTGCTAGTGGTTCACCTCCCGGGGATCAGCCCCAGCATTTT

d_call: TRBD1
cdr3_length: 16
j_call: TRBJ2-7
clone_size: once
v_call: TRBV27
cdr3_aa: CASSASTGEIPYEQYF
cdr3_nt: TGTGCCAGCAGTGCCTCGACAGGGGAAATCCCCTACGAGCAGTACTTC

d_call: TRBD1
cdr3_length: 17
j_call: TRBJ2-5
clone_size: NA
v_call: TRBV7-2
cdr3_aa: CASSLDGQGRPQETQYF
cdr3_nt: TGTGCCAGCAGCTTAGACGGACAGGGTAGGCCTCAAGAGACCCAGTACTTC

d_call: NA
cdr3_length: 14
j_call: TRBJ1-6
clone_size: NA
v_call: TRBV29-1
cdr3_aa: CSVQRGGYNSPLHF
cdr3_nt: TGCAGCGTACAAAGGGGGGGCTATAATTCACCCCTCCACTTT

d_call: NA
cdr3_length: 16
j_call: TRBJ2-7
clone_size: few
v_call: TRBV12-1
cdr3_aa: CASSFGGGGVNYEQYF
cdr3_nt: TGTGCCAGCAGCTTTGGGGGCGGCGGGGTGAACTACGAGCAGTACTTC

d_call: NA
cdr3_length: 15
j_call: TRBJ2-3
clone_size: NA
v_call: TRBV5-4
cdr3_aa: CASSSTSASTDTQYF
cdr3_nt: TGTGCCAGCAGCTCGACTAGTGCTAGCACAGATACGCAGTATTTT

d_call: NA
cdr3_length: 13
j_call: TRBJ2-7
clone_size: NA
v_call: TRBV5-4
cdr3_aa: CASSLGQLNEQYF
cdr3_nt: TGTGCCAGCAGCTTGGGACAGTTGAACGAGCAGTACTTC

d_call: TRBD1
cdr3_length: 13
j_call: TRBJ1-2
clone_size: NA
v_call: TRBV7-2
cdr3_aa: CASRTTGGYGYTF
cdr3_nt: TGTGCCAGCAGGACGACAGGGGGCTATGGCTACACCTTC

d_call: TRBD1
cdr3_length: 16
j_call: TRBJ1-3
clone_size: NA
v_call: TRBV5-1
cdr3_aa: CASSLQGTASGNTIYF
cdr3_nt: TGCGCCAGCAGCTTGCAGGGGACAGCCTCTGGAAACACCATATATTTT